The 15 T cell receptor beta chains below come from one sample, sequenced in a study of CD8 T cells in Susac syndrome. Random hexamers were used to reverse transcribe the RNA input (roughly 0.5 to 1 ug). MiXCR was run by TCRdb on the immunoSEQ multiplex PCR reads, yielding one entry per CDR3 protein. The table lists 27,000 or so distinct CDR3 sequences, around 94% of them singletons. Sequenced sample: CD8+ T cells from PBMCs. The receptor set was obtained from a human donor in good health.

The genes are TRBV7-2 and TRBJ2-1; 12 bases fit TRBD2. CDR3 size: 16 residues. V was clipped by 4 bases and J by 5 bases; unmatched bases: 6. The germline CDR1 and CDR2 sequences are SGHTA and FQGNSA. The CDR3 nucleotides read TGTGCCAGCAGCTCGTCTCTAGCGGGGGGGCACAATGAGCAGTTCTTC. Translated, it gives CASSSSLAGGHNEQFF.

This chain connects TRBV29-1 to TRBJ2-5; 11 nucleotides align to TRBD2. The CDR3 contains 19 residues. V dropped 0 bases and J dropped 5; count of bases not matched to a gene: 17. Per the germline V gene, CDR1 is SQVTM and CDR2 is ANQGSEA. The CDR3 bases are TGCAGCGTTGAAGATTTCCATATAGCGGGGGGGGCTGAGTGGGAGACCCAGTACTTC. Translated: CSVEDFHIAGGAEWETQYF.

J is TRBJ2-3 and V is TRBV5-4, with TRBD1 matching 9 bases. The V gene's germline CDR1 is SGHNT and CDR2 YYREEE (reference sequence). V trimming: 4 bases; J trimming: 4 bases; junction bases outside the gene matches: 7. The CDR3 totals 15 residues. The CDR3 spells CASSSPTGGADTQYF. The CDR3 coding sequence is TGTGCCAGCAGCAGCCCGACAGGGGGGGCAGATACGCAGTATTTT.

The rearrangement uses TRBV6-2 or TRBV6-3 and TRBJ2-7, with 9 bases that match TRBD1. V was pared by 6 bases and J by 4 bases, with 1 base of the junction left unmatched. This CDR3 has 12 amino acids. The germline CDR1 and CDR2 sequences are MNHEY and SVGEGT. The CDR3 DNA sequence: TGTGCCAGCAGCGGACAGGGGTACGAGCAGTACTTC. As protein: CASSGQGYEQYF.

This clonotype was recorded once. The chain is built from TRBV27 and TRBJ2-7, with D tentatively TRBD1 or TRBD2 (5 bases each). The V and J ends lost 1 base and 0 bases respectively, with 10 bases between them. The CDR3 runs 15 residues. Per germline, CDR1 MNHEY and CDR2 SMNVEV (reference sequence). The CDR3 DNA reads as TGTGCCAGCAGTTTATTATCGGGGCCCTCCTACGAGCAGTACTTC. This sequence encodes CASSLLSGPSYEQYF.

V usage is TRBV24-1 and J usage is TRBJ2-1; D could derive from TRBD1 or TRBD2 (6 bases each). Trimming stripped 5 bases from V and 3 bases from J, with 13 bases between. The germline V gene has CDR1 KGHDR and CDR2 SFDVKD. There are 15 residues in the CDR3. The CDR3 DNA sequence: TGTGCCACCAGTGGACAGGCGGGGAACTACAATGAGCAGTTCTTC. It codes for CATSGQAGNYNEQFF.

V and J are TRBV20-1 and TRBJ2-1, with D possibly TRBD2 on 5 matching bases. V lost 6 bases and J 3 bases, leaving 18 bases between the germline ends. Germline CDR1 reads DFQATT; CDR2 reads SNEGSKA (reference sequence). This CDR3 has 15 residues. The CDR3 spells CSARNLARDYNEQFF. CDR3 bases: TGCAGTGCCCGAAACCTAGCTCGCGACTACAATGAGCAGTTCTTC.

CDR3: CASSSTGSGRKTRDTQYF. The CDR3 region has the DNA TGTGCCAGCAGCTCGACAGGGTCTGGGAGGAAAACCCGAGATACGCAGTATTTT. The V call is TRBV7-9, the J call TRBJ2-3; D is possibly TRBD1 (7 bases). This CDR3 contains 18 residues. CDR1 and CDR2 (germline): SEHNR, FQNEAQ (reference sequence). V lost 4 bases and J 5 bases, leaving 25 bases between the germline ends.

V gene TRBV11-2 combines with J gene TRBJ1-4; 9 bases are a match to TRBD1. This CDR3 spans 15 amino acids. The V segment lost 7 bases and the J segment 5 bases; nucleotides outside the gene matches: 8. Looked up from germline, CDR1 is SGHAT and CDR2 is FQNNGV. The CDR3 sequence: CASTRSGTGNEKLFF. CDR3 DNA: TGTGCCAGCACCCGCTCCGGGACAGGGAATGAAAAACTGTTTTTT.

The chain combines TRBV6-1 with TRBJ2-6; 8 bases are shared with TRBD2. The CDR3 runs 16 residues. The V and J ends lost 6 bases and 0 bases, in that order; junction bases with no gene match: 4. Germline values: CDR1 MNHNS, CDR2 SASEGT. The chain's CDR3 is CASSGGGLSGANVLTF. CDR3 sequence (DNA): TGTGCCAGCAGCGGCGGGGGGCTCTCTGGGGCCAACGTCCTGACTTTC.

V usage is TRBV9 and J usage is TRBJ2-1, with TRBD2 identical over 8 bases. Germline V gene sequence: CDR1 SGDLS, CDR2 YYNGEE. V was pared by 0 bases and J by 8 bases, with 7 bases of the junction left unmatched. CDR3 length equals 15 residues. The CDR3 coding sequence is TGTGCCAGCAGCGTAGTCGGGGGGGGCCCCCATGAGCAGTTCTTC. It encodes CASSVVGGGPHEQFF.

The J gene is TRBJ2-1, the V gene TRBV4-3; a possible D gene is TRBD2 (6 bases). The V and J ends lost 3 bases and 7 bases respectively, with 16 bases between them. This CDR3 has 15 residues. Germline V gene data show CDR1 as LGHNA and CDR2 as YSLEER. CDR3 residues: CASSQATGTPNEQFF. DNA for the CDR3: TGCGCCAGCAGCCAGGCTACCGGGACTCCTAATGAGCAGTTCTTC.

This clonotype appeared a few times. This rearrangement joins TRBV7-2 to TRBJ2-6; tentatively, D is TRBD1 (5 bases). Germline lookup yields CDR1 SGHTA and CDR2 FQGNSA. Between the trimmed V and J ends, which lost 0 bases and 4 bases, there was a span of 13 bases. This CDR3 has 17 amino acids. CDR3 sequence reads: CASSLASAGFGANVLTF. The CDR3 nucleotides are TGTGCCAGCAGCTTAGCGAGCGCAGGGTTCGGGGCCAACGTCCTGACTTTC.

This chain connects TRBV4-1 to TRBJ2-3; 11 bases fit TRBD2. From germline, CDR1 is MGHRA and CDR2 YSYEKL. This CDR3 spans 20 amino acids. Unmatched junction bases numbered 17, after V lost 4 bases and J lost 2 bases. In nucleotides, the CDR3 is TGCGCCAGCAGCCGACCTAGCGGGGGGACTGGGACGGGGTTCACAGATACGCAGTATTTT. Its translation is CASSRPSGGTGTGFTDTQYF.

The chain joins TRBV9 to TRBJ1-2; D perhaps matches TRBD1 (5 bases). V lost 1 base to trimming and J lost 3 bases, with 10 bases between them. The CDR3 consists of 14 residues. Germline values: CDR1 SGDLS, CDR2 YYNGEE. CDR3 sequence: CASSVSGRDYGYTF. The CDR3 coding sequence is TGTGCCAGCAGCGTAAGTGGCAGGGACTATGGCTACACCTTC.